This is a list of T cell receptor beta chains from one sample in a study of control samples from healthy donors and cancer patients. The repertoire was sequenced with immunoSEQ multiplex PCR; TCRdb's copy has only in-frame clones and lacks some. Among roughly 140,000 clones listed, about nine tenths were seen once. The sample taken for sequencing was blood. Source of these receptors: a man aged 30 to 39 in good health. CDR3s include the opening cysteine and the closing phenylalanine or tryptophan. A D gene is named only where the DNA matches it firmly. Only part of the rows carry a size: once, few, many, or a class if the clone is expanded.

TRBJ1-1 TRBV21-1 few . TGTGCCAGCAGCAAAGTAGGGGACAGGAGAGACACTGAAGCTTTCTTT CASSKVGDRRDTEAFF
TRBJ2-7 TRBV7-9 . TRBD1 TGTGCCAGCAGCTCCTTGGACAGGGGGCCGTCAAGCGGGATGGCCGAGCAGTACTTC CASSSLDRGPSSGMAEQYF
TRBJ1-4 TRBV18 . TRBD1 TGTGCCAGCTCATCCCTGACAGGGCAGAATGAAAAACTGTTTTTT CASSSLTGQNEKLFF
TRBJ2-2 TRBV7-3 . . TGTGCCAGCAGCTTACAGGCAGGGGCGAACACCGGGGAGCTGTTTTTT CASSLQAGANTGELFF
TRBJ1-3 TRBV30 . . TGTGCCTGCGTGTCCTCTGGAAACACCATATATTTT CACVSSGNTIYF
TRBJ2-7 TRBV3-1/TRBV3-2 . TRBD2 TGTGCCAGCAGCCAATCCCGGGGGGGATTAGAAGACGAGCAGTACTTC CASSQSRGGLEDEQYF
TRBJ1-5 TRBV20-1 . . TGCAGTGGGGGAGGGGATCAGCCCCAGCATTTT CSGGGDQPQHF
TRBJ2-5 TRBV25-1 . TRBD1 TGTGCCAGCAGTGAAAGGACAGGGGGTCAAGAGACCCAGTACTTC CASSERTGGQETQYF
TRBJ2-3 TRBV21-1 . . TGTGCCAGCAGCACAGGACCCTACCCTAGCACAGATACGCAGTATTTT CASSTGPYPSTDTQYF
TRBJ2-7 TRBV11-2 . TRBD1 TGTGCCAGCAGCTTATCCAGGGGGCTCCACGAGCAGTACTTC CASSLSRGLHEQYF
TRBJ2-2 TRBV3-1/TRBV3-2 . . TGTGCCAGCACCGATCTCGGACAAGTCGCGAACACCGGGGAGCTGTTTTTT CASTDLGQVANTGELFF
TRBJ1-4 TRBV10-3 . TRBD1 TGTGCCATCAGTGTGGACAGGGATGCGTATAATGAAAAACTGTTTTTT CAISVDRDAYNEKLFF
TRBJ2-7 TRBV3-1/TRBV3-2 . TRBD2 TGTGCCAGCAGCCAGCGGGGGGCAGACTACGAGCAGTACTTC CASSQRGADYEQYF
TRBJ2-5 TRBV9 . TRBD2 TGTGCCAGCAGCGTAGCGCTAGCGGGGGGGCGGGAGACCCAGTACTTC CASSVALAGGRETQYF
TRBJ2-7 TRBV6-6 . TRBD2 TGTGCCAGCAGCCCTAGCGGGAGGGCCGCCGAGCAGTACTTC CASSPSGRAAEQYF
TRBJ2-1 TRBV29-1 . TRBD2 TGCAGCGTTGACCGGGCGGGAGTACAGTTCTTC CSVDRAGVQFF
TRBJ2-2 TRBV4-1 . . TGCGCCAGCAGCCAAGTCGGTGGCGGGGCGAACACCGGGGAGCTGTTTTTT CASSQVGGGANTGELFF
TRBJ2-7 TRBV30 . TRBD2 TGTGCCCGGGCTAGCGGGAGCTCCTACGAGCAGTACTTC CARASGSSYEQYF
TRBJ2-5 TRBV24-1 . TRBD2 TGTGCCACCCGCAGGGCGGGAGGCGATGAGACCCAGTACTTC CATRRAGGDETQYF
TRBJ1-5 TRBV5-8 . TRBD1 TGTGCCAGCAGCCGACAGGGGGCAGAAAATCAGCCCCAGCATTTT CASSRQGAENQPQHF
TRBJ1-5 TRBV24-1 . . TGTGCCACCAGTGATGCCGGGACAACTAGCAATCAGCCCCAGCATTTT CATSDAGTTSNQPQHF
TRBJ2-2 TRBV7-2 . TRBD2 TGTGCCAGCAGCCCTCAGACTAGCGGGAGGAATGGATGGGGGGAGCTGTTTTTT CASSPQTSGRNGWGELFF
TRBJ2-1 TRBV19 . TRBD2 TGTGCCAGTAGTTTAGCCGGGACTAGAACCCTTAATGAGCAGTTCTTC CASSLAGTRTLNEQFF
TRBJ2-7 TRBV19 . . TGTGCCAGTAGTATGGTAGGGACAAGCTCCTACGAGCAGTACTTC CASSMVGTSSYEQYF
TRBJ2-7 TRBV5-4 once TRBD2 TGTGCCAGCTCTACGGTGACTAGCGGGGCATACGAGCAGTACTTC CASSTVTSGAYEQYF
TRBJ2-3 TRBV14 . TRBD1 TGTGCCAGCAGCCAAGATGTGGGGGACAGAGTAATATATACGCAGTATTTT CASSQDVGDRVIYTQYF
TRBJ2-7 TRBV3-1/TRBV3-2 . TRBD2 TGTGCCAGCAGCCAACTAAAGGCGGGACTAGGGAGGCACGAGCAGTACTTC CASSQLKAGLGRHEQYF
TRBJ2-5 TRBV12-5 . . TGTGCTAGTGGTTTGACCGGCAAGGGGGAGACCCAGTACTTC CASGLTGKGETQYF
TRBJ2-3 TRBV5-6 . TRBD2 TGTGCCAGCAGCGATAGCGGGAGCACAGATACGCAGTATTTT CASSDSGSTDTQYF
TRBJ2-1 TRBV24-1 . TRBD1 TGTGCCACCAGTGATTTGGGACAGGGGTCTTACAATGAGCAGTTCTTC CATSDLGQGSYNEQFF
TRBJ1-1 TRBV5-1 . TRBD1 TGCGCCAGCAGCTTGGCACAGGGGTCGAACACTGAAGCTTTCTTT CASSLAQGSNTEAFF
TRBJ1-4 TRBV4-1 few . TGCGCCAGCAGCCACGGGACCTTTAATGAAAAACTGTTTTTT CASSHGTFNEKLFF
TRBJ2-7 TRBV7-2 . TRBD1 TGTGCCAGCAGCTTAGCGACAGGGGTCTTTAGCTCCTACGAGCAGTACTTC CASSLATGVFSSYEQYF
TRBJ1-3 TRBV6-2/TRBV6-3 once . TGTGCCAGCAGCCCAGCCGGAAACACCATATATTTT CASSPAGNTIYF
TRBJ2-7 TRBV25-1 . TRBD1 TGTGCCAGCAGTCGGGACTGGGGACAGGATGCCTACGAGCAGTACTTC CASSRDWGQDAYEQYF
TRBJ2-7 TRBV6-5 . TRBD2 TGTGCCAGCATGAGCGGGGCCCCCTACGAGCAGTACTTC CASMSGAPYEQYF
TRBJ1-2 TRBV7-9 once . TGTGCCAGCAGCGCCTCCGGGACCCCCCGGGCCTATGGCTACACCTTC CASSASGTPRAYGYTF
TRBJ1-1 TRBV7-2 once . TGTGCCAGCAGCTTAGAGGGTTACATGAACACTGAAGCTTTCTTT CASSLEGYMNTEAFF
TRBJ2-7 TRBV9 . . TGTGCCAGCAGCGTAGGGCCGGGATCCTACGAGCAGTACTTC CASSVGPGSYEQYF
TRBJ2-1 TRBV5-6 . TRBD2 TGTGCCAGCAGCCTAGCGGGAGAGCAGTTCTTC CASSLAGEQFF
TRBJ2-1 TRBV9 . . TGTGCCAGCAGCGTAAGGGGGGGAAAGTACAATGAGCAGTTCTTC CASSVRGGKYNEQFF
TRBJ2-7 TRBV5-1 once . TGCGCCAGCAGCTTGGCCGTAGCTGCTTACGAGCAGTACTTC CASSLAVAAYEQYF
TRBJ1-2 TRBV6-2/TRBV6-3 . . TGTGCCAGCAGCTCTTCTGGAACCGTGAGTCCTAGTGGCTATGGCTACACCTTC CASSSSGTVSPSGYGYTF
TRBJ2-3 TRBV7-6 . TRBD2 TGTGCCAGCAACCCGGGACTAGCGGAGTTCACAGATACGCAGTATTTT CASNPGLAEFTDTQYF
TRBJ1-3 TRBV4-3 few . TGCGCCAGCAGCCAAAATATTCAGGGGTCAAGCTCTGGAAACACCATATATTTT CASSQNIQGSSSGNTIYF
TRBJ2-3 TRBV4-1 . TRBD2 TGCGCCAGCAGAGCGTCCGGGACTAGCGGTAACACAGATACGCAGTATTTT CASRASGTSGNTDTQYF
TRBJ2-3 TRBV7-3 . TRBD2 TGTGCCAGCAGCTGGGGACTAGCGGGGCGAGATACGCAGTATTTT CASSWGLAGRDTQYF
TRBJ2-7 TRBV28 . TRBD2 TGTGCCAGCAGTCATCATAAGCGGGGCACTCATGAGCAGTACTTC CASSHHKRGTHEQYF
TRBJ2-7 TRBV6-1 once . TGTGCCAGCAGTGAAGCGCTCCTAACAGTAGGCGAGCAGTACTTC CASSEALLTVGEQYF
TRBJ1-6 TRBV3-1/TRBV3-2 once TRBD1 TGTGCCAGCAGCCCCGACAGGGTGGATTCACCCCTCCACTTT CASSPDRVDSPLHF
TRBJ2-3 TRBV4-2 . TRBD2 TGTGCCAGCAGCCAAGGGGCTAGCGGGGCCGAGGGAGATACGCAGTATTTT CASSQGASGAEGDTQYF
TRBJ2-1 TRBV4-3 . . TGCGCCAGCAGCCCGCGACCGGGGAAGTTCATTGAGCAGTTCTTC CASSPRPGKFIEQFF
TRBJ1-5 TRBV6-2/TRBV6-3 . TRBD1 TGTGCCAGCAGCTCCTCCGGGACAGGGGATCGACAGCCCCAGCATTTT CASSSSGTGDRQPQHF
TRBJ1-1 TRBV5-4 few . TGTGCCAGCAAGGATCCGAACACTGAAGCTTTCTTT CASKDPNTEAFF
TRBJ1-4 TRBV6-6 . . TGTGCGAGCAGGGGTGGACAGTTGGGGGCTAATGAAAAACTGTTTTTT CASRGGQLGANEKLFF
TRBJ1-5 TRBV6-2/TRBV6-3 . . TGTGCCAGCAGTTACAGCCGGGGAGGCCAGCCCCAGCATTTT CASSYSRGGQPQHF